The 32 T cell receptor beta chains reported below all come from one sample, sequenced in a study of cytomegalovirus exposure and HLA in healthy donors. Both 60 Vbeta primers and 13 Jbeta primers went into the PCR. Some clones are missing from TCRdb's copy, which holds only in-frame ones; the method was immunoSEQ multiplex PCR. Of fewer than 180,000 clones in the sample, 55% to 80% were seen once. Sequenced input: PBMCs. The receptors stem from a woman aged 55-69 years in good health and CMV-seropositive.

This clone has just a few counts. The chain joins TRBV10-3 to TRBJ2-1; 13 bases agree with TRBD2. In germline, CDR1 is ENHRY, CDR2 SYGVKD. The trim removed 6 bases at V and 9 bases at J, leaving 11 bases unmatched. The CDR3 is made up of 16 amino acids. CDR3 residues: CAISAAGTSGTGEQFF. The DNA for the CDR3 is TGTGCCATCAGCGCCGCCGGGACTAGCGGGACGGGTGAGCAGTTCTTC.

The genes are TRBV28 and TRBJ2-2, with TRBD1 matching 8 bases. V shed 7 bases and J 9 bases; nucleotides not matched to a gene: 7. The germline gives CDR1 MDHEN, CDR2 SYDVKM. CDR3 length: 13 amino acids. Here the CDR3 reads CASIRQGAWELFF. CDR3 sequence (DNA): TGTGCCAGCATTCGGCAGGGGGCCTGGGAGCTGTTTTTT.

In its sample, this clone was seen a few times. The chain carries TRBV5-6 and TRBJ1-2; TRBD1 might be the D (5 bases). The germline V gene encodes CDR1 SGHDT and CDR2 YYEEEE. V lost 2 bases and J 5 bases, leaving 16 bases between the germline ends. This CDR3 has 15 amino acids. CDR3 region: CASSFFLDRGYGYTF. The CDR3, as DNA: TGTGCCAGCAGCTTCTTTTTGGACCGGGGGTATGGCTACACCTTC. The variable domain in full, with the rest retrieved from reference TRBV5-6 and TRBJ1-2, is DAGVTQSPTHLIKTRGQQVTLRCSPKSGHDTVSWYQQALGQGPQFIFQYYEEEERQRGNFPDRFSGHQFPNYSSELNVNALLLGDSALYLCASSFFLDRGYGYTFGSGTRLTVV.

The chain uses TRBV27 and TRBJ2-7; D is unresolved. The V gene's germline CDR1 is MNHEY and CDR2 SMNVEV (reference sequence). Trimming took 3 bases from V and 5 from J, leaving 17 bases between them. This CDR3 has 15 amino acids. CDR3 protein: CASSFCDMWVDEQYF. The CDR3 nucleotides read TGTGCCAGCAGTTTTTGCGACATGTGGGTGGACGAGCAGTACTTC.

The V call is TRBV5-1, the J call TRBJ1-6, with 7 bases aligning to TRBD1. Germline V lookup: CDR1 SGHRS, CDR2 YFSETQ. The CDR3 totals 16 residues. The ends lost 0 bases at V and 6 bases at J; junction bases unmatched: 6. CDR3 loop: CASSLVWTGLNSPLHF. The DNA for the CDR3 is TGCGCCAGCAGCTTGGTTTGGACAGGACTTAATTCACCCCTCCACTTT.

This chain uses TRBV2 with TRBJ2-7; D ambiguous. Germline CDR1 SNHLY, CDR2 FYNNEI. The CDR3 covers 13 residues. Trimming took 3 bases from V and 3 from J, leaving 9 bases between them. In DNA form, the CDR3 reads TGTGCCAGCAGTGACTGGAGCCGCTACGAGCAGTACTTC. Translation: CASSDWSRYEQYF.

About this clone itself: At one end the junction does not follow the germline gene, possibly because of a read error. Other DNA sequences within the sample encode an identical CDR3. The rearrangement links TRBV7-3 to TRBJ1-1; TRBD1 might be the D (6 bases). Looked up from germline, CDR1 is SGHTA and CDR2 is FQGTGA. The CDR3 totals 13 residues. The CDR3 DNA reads TGTGCCAGCAGCCTAGACAGGAACACTGAAGCCTTCTTT. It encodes CASSLDRNTEAFF.

The DNA for the CDR3 is TGTGCCAGCACGGCGGCTGCTAACTATGGCTACACCTTC. Protein sequence: CASTAAANYGYTF. The chain couples TRBV28 to TRBJ1-2; no clear D gene. From germline, CDR1 is MDHEN and CDR2 SYDVKM. V dropped 7 bases and J dropped 0 bases, with 9 bases sitting between them. The CDR3 sequence is 13 residues long.

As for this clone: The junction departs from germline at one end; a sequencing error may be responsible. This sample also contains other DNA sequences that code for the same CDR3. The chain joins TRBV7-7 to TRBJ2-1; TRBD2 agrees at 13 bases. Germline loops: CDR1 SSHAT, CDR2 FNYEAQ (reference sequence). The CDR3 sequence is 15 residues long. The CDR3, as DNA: TGTGCTAGCAGCCGCACTAGCGGGAGGGGCAATGAGCAGTTCTTC. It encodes CASSRTSGRGNEQFF.

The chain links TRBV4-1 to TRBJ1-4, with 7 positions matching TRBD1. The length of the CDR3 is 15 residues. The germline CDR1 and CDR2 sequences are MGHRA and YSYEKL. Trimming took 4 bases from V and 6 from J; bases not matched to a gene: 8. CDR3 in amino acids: CASSRPGQSYEKLFF. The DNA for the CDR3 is TGCGCCAGCAGCCGACCGGGACAGAGCTATGAAAAACTGTTTTTT.

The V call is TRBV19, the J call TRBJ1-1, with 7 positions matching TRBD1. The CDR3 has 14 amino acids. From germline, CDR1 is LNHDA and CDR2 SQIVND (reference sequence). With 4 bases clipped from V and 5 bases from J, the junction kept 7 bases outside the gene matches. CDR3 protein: CASSRSTGRTEAFF. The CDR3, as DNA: TGTGCCAGTAGTAGATCGACAGGGAGAACTGAAGCTTTCTTT.

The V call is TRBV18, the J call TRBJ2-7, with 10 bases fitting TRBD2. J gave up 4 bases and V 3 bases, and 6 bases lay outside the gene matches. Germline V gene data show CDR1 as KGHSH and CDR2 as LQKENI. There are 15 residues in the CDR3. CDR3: CASSPRTSGAYEQYF. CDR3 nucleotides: TGTGCCAGCTCACCCCGGACTAGCGGAGCATACGAGCAGTACTTC.

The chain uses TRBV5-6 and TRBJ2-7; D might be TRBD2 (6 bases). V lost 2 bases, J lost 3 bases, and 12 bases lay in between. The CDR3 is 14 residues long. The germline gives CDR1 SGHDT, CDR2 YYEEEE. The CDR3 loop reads CASSFWTKYYEQYF. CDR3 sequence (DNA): TGTGCCAGCAGCTTCTGGACTAAATACTACGAGCAGTACTTC.

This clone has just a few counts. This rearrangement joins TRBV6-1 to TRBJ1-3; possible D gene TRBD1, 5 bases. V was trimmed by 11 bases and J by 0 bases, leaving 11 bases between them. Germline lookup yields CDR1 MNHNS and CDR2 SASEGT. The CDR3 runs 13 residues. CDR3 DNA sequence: TGTGCCGGCACAGGATCCTCTGGAAACACCATATATTTT. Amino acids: CAGTGSSGNTIYF.

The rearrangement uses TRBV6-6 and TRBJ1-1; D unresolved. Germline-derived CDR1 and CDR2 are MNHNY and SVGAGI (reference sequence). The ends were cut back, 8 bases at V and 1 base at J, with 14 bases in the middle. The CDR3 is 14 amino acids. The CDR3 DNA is TGTGCCAGCGTGACAACAAATACGAACACTGAAGCTTTCTTT. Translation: CASVTTNTNTEAFF.

CDR3 coding DNA: TGTGCCAGCAGTTTAGAGCTAGCGGGAGTCAATGAGCAGTTCTTC. It yields the protein CASSLELAGVNEQFF. This chain uses TRBV28 with TRBJ2-1; 10 bases map to TRBD2. The ends lost 2 bases at V and 6 bases at J; junction bases unmatched: 4. The CDR3 sequence is 15 residues long. CDR1 is MDHEN and CDR2 is SYDVKM in the germline V gene.

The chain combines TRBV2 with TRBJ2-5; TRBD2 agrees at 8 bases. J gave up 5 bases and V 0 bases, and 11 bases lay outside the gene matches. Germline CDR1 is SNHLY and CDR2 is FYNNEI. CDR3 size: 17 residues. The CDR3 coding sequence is TGTGCCAGCAGTGAAGCGCAATTGCGGGAGGTCTTGGAGACCCAGTACTTC. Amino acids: CASSEAQLREVLETQYF.

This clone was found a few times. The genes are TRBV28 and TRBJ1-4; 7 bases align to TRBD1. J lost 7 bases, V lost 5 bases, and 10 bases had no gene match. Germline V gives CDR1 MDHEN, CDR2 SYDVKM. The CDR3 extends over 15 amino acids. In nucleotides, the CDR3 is TGTGCCAGCAGTCGAACCGGGACAGAGCTTGAAAAACTGTTTTTT. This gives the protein CASSRTGTELEKLFF. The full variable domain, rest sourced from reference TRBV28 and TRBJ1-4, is DVKVTQSSRYLVKRTGEKVFLECVQDMDHENMFWYRQDPGLGLRLIYFSYDVKMKEKGDIPEGYSVSREKKERFSLILESASTNQTSMYLCASSRTGTELEKLFFGSGTQLSVL.

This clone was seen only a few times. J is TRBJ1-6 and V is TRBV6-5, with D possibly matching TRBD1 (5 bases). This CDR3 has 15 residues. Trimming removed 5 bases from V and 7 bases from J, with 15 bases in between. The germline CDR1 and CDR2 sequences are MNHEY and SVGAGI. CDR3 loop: CASSRSGRTNSPLHF. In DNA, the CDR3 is TGTGCCAGCAGTCGGTCTGGACGGACAAATTCACCCCTCCACTTT.

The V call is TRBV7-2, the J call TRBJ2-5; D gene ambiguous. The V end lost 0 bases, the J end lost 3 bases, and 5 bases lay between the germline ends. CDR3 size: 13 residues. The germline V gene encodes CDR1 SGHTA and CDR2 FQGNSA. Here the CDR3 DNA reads TGTGCCAGCAGCTTAGCACCGGAAGAGACCCAGTACTTC. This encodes CASSLAPEETQYF. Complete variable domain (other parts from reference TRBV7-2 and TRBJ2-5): GAGVSQSPSNKVTEKGKDVELRCDPISGHTALYWYRQSLGQGLEFLIYFQGNSAPDKSGLPSDRFSAERTGGSVSTLTIQRTQQEDSAVYLCASSLAPEETQYFGPGTRLLVL.

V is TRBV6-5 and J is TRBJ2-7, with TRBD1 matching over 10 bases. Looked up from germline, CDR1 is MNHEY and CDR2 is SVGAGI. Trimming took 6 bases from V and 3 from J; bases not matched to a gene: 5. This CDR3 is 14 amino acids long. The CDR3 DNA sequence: TGTGCCAGCAGCTTCGACAGGGGGCTCTACGAGCAGTACTTC. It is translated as CASSFDRGLYEQYF.

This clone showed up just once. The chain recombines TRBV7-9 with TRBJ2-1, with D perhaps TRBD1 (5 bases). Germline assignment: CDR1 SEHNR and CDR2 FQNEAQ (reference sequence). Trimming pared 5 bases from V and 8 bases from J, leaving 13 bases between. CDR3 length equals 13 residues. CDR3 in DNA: TGTGCCAGCAGCCTCTTGCTAGGGGATGAGCAGTTCTTC. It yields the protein CASSLLLGDEQFF.

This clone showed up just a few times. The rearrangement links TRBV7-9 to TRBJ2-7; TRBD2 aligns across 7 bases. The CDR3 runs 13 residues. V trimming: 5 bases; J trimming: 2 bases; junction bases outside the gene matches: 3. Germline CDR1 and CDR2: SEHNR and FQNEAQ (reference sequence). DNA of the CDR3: TGTGCCAGCAGCAACAGCGGGGCCTACGAGCAGTACTTC. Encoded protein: CASSNSGAYEQYF.

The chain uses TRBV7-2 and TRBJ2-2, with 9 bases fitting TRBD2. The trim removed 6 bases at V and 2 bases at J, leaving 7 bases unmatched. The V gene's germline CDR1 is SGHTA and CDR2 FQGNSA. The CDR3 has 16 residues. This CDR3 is CASRPTSGLNTGELFF. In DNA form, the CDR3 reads TGTGCCAGCAGACCGACTAGCGGACTAAACACCGGGGAGCTGTTTTTT.

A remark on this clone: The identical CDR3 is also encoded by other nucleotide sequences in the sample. CDR3 nucleotide sequence: TGTGCCAGCAGTAGCGGGCAGGGGGCCGGTGAGACCCAGTACTTC. This encodes CASSSGQGAGETQYF. V and J are TRBV6-5 and TRBJ2-5; TRBD1 matches at 8 bases. The trim removed 5 bases at V and 5 bases at J, leaving 10 bases unmatched. This CDR3 spans 15 amino acids. Germline lookup yields CDR1 MNHEY and CDR2 SVGAGI.

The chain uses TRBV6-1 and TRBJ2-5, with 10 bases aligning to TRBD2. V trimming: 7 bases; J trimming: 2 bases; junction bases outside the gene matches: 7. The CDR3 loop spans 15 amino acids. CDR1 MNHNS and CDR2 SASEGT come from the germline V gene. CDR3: CASTGGLAEQETQYF. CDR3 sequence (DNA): TGTGCCAGCACCGGCGGACTAGCGGAACAAGAGACCCAGTACTTC.

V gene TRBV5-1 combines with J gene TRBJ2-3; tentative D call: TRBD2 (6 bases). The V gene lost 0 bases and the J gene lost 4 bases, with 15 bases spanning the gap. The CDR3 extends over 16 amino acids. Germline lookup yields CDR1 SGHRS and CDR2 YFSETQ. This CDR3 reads CASSLVAGTPPDTQYF. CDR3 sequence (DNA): TGCGCCAGCAGCTTGGTCGCGGGGACCCCCCCAGATACGCAGTATTTT.

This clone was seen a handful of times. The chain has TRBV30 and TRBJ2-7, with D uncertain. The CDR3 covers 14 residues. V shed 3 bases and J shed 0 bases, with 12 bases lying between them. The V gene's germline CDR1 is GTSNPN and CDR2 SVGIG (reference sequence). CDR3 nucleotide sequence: TGTGCCTGGAGGTCCCAGTCTCGCTCCTACGAGCAGTACTTC. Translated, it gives CAWRSQSRSYEQYF.

The CDR3 nucleotides read TGCGCCAGCAGCGGGAGACAGGGAACTACTGGAAACACCATATATTTT. Protein product: CASSGRQGTTGNTIYF. The chain recombines TRBV5-1 with TRBJ1-3; 7 bases map to TRBD1. Germline V gives CDR1 SGHRS, CDR2 YFSETQ. V lost 4 bases to trimming and J lost 2 bases; unmatched junction nucleotides: 9. This CDR3 has 16 residues.

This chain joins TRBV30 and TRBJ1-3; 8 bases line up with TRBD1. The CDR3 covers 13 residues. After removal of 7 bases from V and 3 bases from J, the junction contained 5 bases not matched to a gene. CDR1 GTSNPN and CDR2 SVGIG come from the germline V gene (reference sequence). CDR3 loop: CAYRTGSGNTIYF. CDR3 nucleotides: TGTGCCTACAGGACAGGGAGTGGAAACACCATATATTTT.

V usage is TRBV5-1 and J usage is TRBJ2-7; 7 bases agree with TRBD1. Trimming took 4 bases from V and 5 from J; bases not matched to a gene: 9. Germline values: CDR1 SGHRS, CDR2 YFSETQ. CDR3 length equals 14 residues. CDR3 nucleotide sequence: TGCGCCAGCAGCCGGACAGGAGTTTTCGACGAGCAGTACTTC. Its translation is CASSRTGVFDEQYF.

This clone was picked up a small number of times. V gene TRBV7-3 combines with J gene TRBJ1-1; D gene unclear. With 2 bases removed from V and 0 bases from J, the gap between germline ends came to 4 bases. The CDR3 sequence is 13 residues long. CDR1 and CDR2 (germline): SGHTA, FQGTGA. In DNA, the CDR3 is TGTGCCAGCAGCTTAGAGGTGAACACTGAAGCTTTCTTT. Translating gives CASSLEVNTEAFF. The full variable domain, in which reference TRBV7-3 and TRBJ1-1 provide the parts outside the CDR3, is GAGVSQTPSNKVTEKGKYVELRCDPISGHTALYWYRQSLGQGPEFLIYFQGTGAADDSGLPNDRFFAVRPEGSVSTLKIQRTERGDSAVYLCASSLEVNTEAFFGQGTRLTVV.